This T cell receptor beta chain came from a study of OX40 agonist ivuxolimab in advanced cancers. Turning to the study itself: Six ivuxolimab dose levels, 0.01 to 10 mg/kg, were given intravenously every 2 weeks. The study's findings and limits: Partial responders at 0.1-3.0 mg/kg showed near-lowest clonal expansion. The CD4+ and CD8+ T cells in the blood had expanded clonally by week 6 at 0.1 to 3.0 mg/kg.

Points on this clone: Its target is unknown.

Sequenced by immunoSEQ multiplex PCR; TCRdb stores in-frame clones only, minus some. This table has 65,000 to 100,000 clones, approximately 85% appearing once. Sequencing used CD4+ or CD8+ T cells sorted from blood, obtained in a trial of the OX40 agonist ivuxolimab. The clonotype originates from an adult with an advanced solid tumor such as melanoma, head and neck, liver or kidney cancer.

CDR3 DNA: TGTGCCAGCAGTCCCGGGACAGGGGAGACCCAGTACTTC. Translating it yields CASSPGTGETQYF. This sequence joins TRBV28 and TRBJ2-5; 9 nucleotides agree with TRBD1. Germline lookup yields CDR1 MDHEN and CDR2 SYDVKM. This CDR3 is 13 amino acids long. V trimming: 5 bases; J trimming: 5 bases; junction bases outside the gene matches: 3.